Reported below is one T cell receptor (beta chain). Naive CD8 cells were CD45RO-negative, positively selected for CCR7, excluding terminally differentiated effector memory CD45RA+ cells. Assay execution proceeded at the deep level. Each subset's genomic DNA was split evenly across several immunoSEQ plates. Assay used: immunoSEQ multiplex PCR; TCRdb lists only in-frame clones, some missing. The table shows roughly 650,000 clones, with 95% to 96% occurring only once. This specimen belongs to a study of shared clonotypes between healthy human individuals. Study summary: Each donor had three CD4 naive, three CD4 memory, two CD8 naive and one CD8 memory plate.

J was trimmed by 2 bases and V by 5 bases; bases with no gene match: 7. Per the germline V gene, CDR1 is SGHVS and CDR2 is FQNEAQ. This CDR3 is built from 15 residues. This clonotype was obtained from a woman younger than 45 in good health. The J gene is TRBJ2-3, the V gene TRBV7-8; 7 positions match TRBD2. Sequences were obtained from naive CD8+ T cells sorted from blood. The DNA of the CDR3 is TGTGCCAGCAGCATCCCCGGGGGGATCACAGATACGCAGTATTTT. It is translated as CASSIPGGITDTQYF.